This T cell receptor beta chain was recovered during a study of vaccination and CD4 T cells after COVID-19. Treatment meaning: roughly ten-day PBMC culture with coronavirus spike peptide pools or control peptides (ViraFEST assay). T cells were expanded with peptide pools, and expanded clonotypes were identified by TCR sequencing. Trimming took 5 bases from V and 0 from J; bases not matched to a gene: 5. The CDR3 runs 16 residues. Germline assignment: CDR1 SGHRS and CDR2 YFSETQ. Sequencing of DNA taken from cultured CD4+ T cells relied on the Oncomine TCR Beta short-read assay. Each CDR3 protein gets one entry after TCRdb re-called the PCR reads with MiXCR. The sample lists about 3,700 distinct CDR3 sequences, 20% to 25% seen once, with roughly a fifth in the top ten. Turning to this clonotype: Its cognate antigen is unknown.

This TCR was recovered from a human donor who had recovered from COVID-19. V usage is TRBV5-1 and J usage is TRBJ2-2; TRBD1 aligns across 9 bases. The sample comprised CD4+ T cells from blood, cultured in vitro. The CDR3 region is CASRLGTGSNTGELFF. CDR3 in DNA: TGCGCCAGCAGACTCGGGACAGGGTCGAACACCGGGGAGCTGTTTTTT.